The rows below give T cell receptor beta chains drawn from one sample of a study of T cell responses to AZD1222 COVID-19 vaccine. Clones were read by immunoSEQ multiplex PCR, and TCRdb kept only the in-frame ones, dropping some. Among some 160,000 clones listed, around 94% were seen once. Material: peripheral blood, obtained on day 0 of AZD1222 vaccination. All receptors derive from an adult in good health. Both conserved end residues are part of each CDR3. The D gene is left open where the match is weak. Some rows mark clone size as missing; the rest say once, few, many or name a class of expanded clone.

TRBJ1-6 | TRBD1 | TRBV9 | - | TGTGCCAGCAGCGTCGACAGGGGAGGCTCACCCCTCCACTTT | CASSVDRGGSPLHF
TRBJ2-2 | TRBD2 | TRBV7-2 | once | TGTGCCAGCAGCAGCCAGCGGGGGTACACCGGGGAGCTGTTTTTT | CASSSQRGYTGELFF
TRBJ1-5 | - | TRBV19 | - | TGTGCCAGTAGTATCGAGCCAATGGGACCGACCCAGGCCCAGCCCCAGCATTTT | CASSIEPMGPTQAQPQHF
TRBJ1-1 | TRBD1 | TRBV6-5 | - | TGTGCCAGCAGTTCCGGGACAGGGAACCACGTCACTGAAGCTTTCTTT | CASSSGTGNHVTEAFF
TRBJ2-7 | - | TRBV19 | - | TGTGCCAGTAGTACACAGGGTCCCCACGAGCAGTACTTC | CASSTQGPHEQYF
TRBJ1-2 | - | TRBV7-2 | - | TGTGCCAGCAGCGCGTCAAGGACGGCAAACTATGGCTACACCTTC | CASSASRTANYGYTF
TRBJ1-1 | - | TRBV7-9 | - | TGTGCCAGCATTCGGGACTTGAACACTGAAGCTTTCTTT | CASIRDLNTEAFF
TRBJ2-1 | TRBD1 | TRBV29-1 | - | TGCAGCGTGAGACAGGGGGCCGGGGATGAGCAGTTCTTC | CSVRQGAGDEQFF
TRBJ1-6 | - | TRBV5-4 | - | TGTGCCAGCAGCGGGGGACACTTAAATAATTCACCCCTCCACTTT | CASSGGHLNNSPLHF
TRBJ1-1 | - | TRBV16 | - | TGTGCCAGCAGCCACAATCATGGCTTCAACACTGAAGCTTTCTTT | CASSHNHGFNTEAFF
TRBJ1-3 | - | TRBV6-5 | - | TGTGCCAGCAGTTCAGTCGTCTCTGGAAACACCATATATTTT | CASSSVVSGNTIYF
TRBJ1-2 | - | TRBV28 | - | TGTGCCAGCAGTTTAGGGTGGGGATCTGGCTACACCTTC | CASSLGWGSGYTF
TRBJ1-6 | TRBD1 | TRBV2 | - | TGTGCCAGCAGTGACCCGGACAGGGGTAGTTCACCCCTCCACTTT | CASSDPDRGSSPLHF
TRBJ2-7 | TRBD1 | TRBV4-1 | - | TGCGCCAGCAGCCAAGAATGGACAGGCTCCTACGAGCAGTACTTC | CASSQEWTGSYEQYF
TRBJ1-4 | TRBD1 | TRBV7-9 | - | TGTGCCAGCAGCTTAGGGGTCACGGGACAGGGGAATGAAAAACTGTTTTTT | CASSLGVTGQGNEKLFF
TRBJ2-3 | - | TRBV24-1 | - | TGTGCCACCAGCCTGGGGGATACGCAGTATTTT | CATSLGDTQYF
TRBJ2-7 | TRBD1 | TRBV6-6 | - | TGTGCCAGCGGACAGGCCAGCTCCTACGAGCAGTACTTC | CASGQASSYEQYF
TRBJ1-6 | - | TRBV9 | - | TGTGCCAGCAGCGTAGAAGGGGCAGGGTTGTATAATTCACCCCTCCACTTT | CASSVEGAGLYNSPLHF
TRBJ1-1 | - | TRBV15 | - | TGTGCCACCAGCAGAGAGCAGAACACTGAAGCTTTCTTT | CATSREQNTEAFF
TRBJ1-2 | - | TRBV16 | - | TGTGCCAGCACCCCCACAGGAGACTATGGCTACACCTTC | CASTPTGDYGYTF
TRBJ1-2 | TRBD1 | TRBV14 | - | TGTGCCAGCAGCCAAGTACAGGGGTATGGCTACACCTTC | CASSQVQGYGYTF
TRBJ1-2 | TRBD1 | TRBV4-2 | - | TGTGCCAGCAGCCAAGGCGCCAGGGGGGTACCTGGCTACACCTTC | CASSQGARGVPGYTF
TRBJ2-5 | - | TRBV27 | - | TGTGCCAGCAGTTTATCGTGGACAACGGAGACCCAGTACTTC | CASSLSWTTETQYF
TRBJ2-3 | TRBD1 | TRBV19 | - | TGTGCCAGTAGTATAAAGACAGGGTCAGATACGCAGTATTTT | CASSIKTGSDTQYF
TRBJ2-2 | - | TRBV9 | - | TGTGCCAGCAGCGTAGCCGGACACATCACCGGGGAGCTGTTTTTT | CASSVAGHITGELFF
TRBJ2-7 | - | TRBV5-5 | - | TGTGCCAGCAGCGGGGAGCCTTTGGGAGAGCAGTACTTC | CASSGEPLGEQYF
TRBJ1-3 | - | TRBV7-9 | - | TGTGCCAGCAGCTTAGATCCCCACTCTGGAAACACCATATATTTT | CASSLDPHSGNTIYF
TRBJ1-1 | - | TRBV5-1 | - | TGCGCCAGCAGCTTGCAGGGCGTCCTCCCAGTCACTGAAGCTTTCTTT | CASSLQGVLPVTEAFF
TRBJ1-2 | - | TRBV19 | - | TGTGCCAGTAGTATTGATTTCTATGGCTACACCTTC | CASSIDFYGYTF
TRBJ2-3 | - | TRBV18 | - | TGTGCCAGCTCACTTCTATGGGAAGATACGCAGTATTTT | CASSLLWEDTQYF
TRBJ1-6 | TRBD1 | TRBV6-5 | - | TGTGCCAGCAGTTACTTCGGGACAGGGGGTTCACCCCTCCACTTT | CASSYFGTGGSPLHF
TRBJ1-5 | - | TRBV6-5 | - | TGTGCCAGCAGTCCGACCCCAGGGTTTCAGCCCCAGCATTTT | CASSPTPGFQPQHF
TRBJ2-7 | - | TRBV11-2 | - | TGTGCCAGCAGCCACATAGTAGGGTTTTTCGAGCAGTACTTC | CASSHIVGFFEQYF
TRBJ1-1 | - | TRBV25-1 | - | TGTGCCAGCAGTGAGTTCTTCTCGACAGCGAACACTGAAGCTTTCTTT | CASSEFFSTANTEAFF
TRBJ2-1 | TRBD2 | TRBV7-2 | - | TGTGCCAGCAGCTTCGGACTAGCGGGGATTGAGCAGTTCTTC | CASSFGLAGIEQFF
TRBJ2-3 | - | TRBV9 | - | TGTGCCAGCAGCGTAGCCGGGGCACACACAGATACGCAGTATTTT | CASSVAGAHTDTQYF
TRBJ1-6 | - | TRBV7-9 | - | TGTGCCAGCAGCTTAACAGAAAGCTCCTATAATTCACCCCTCCACTTT | CASSLTESSYNSPLHF
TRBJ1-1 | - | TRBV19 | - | TGTGCCAGTCGAGGGGTTACCACTGAAGCTTTCTTT | CASRGVTTEAFF
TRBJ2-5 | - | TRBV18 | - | TGTGCCAGCTCACGGGCGGACCGGGAGACCCAGTACTTC | CASSRADRETQYF
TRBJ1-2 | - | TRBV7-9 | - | TGTGCCAGCAGCTTACGCAGGGAGGATGGCTACACCTTC | CASSLRREDGYTF
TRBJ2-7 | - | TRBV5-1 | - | TGCGCCAGCACCTTGGAGGGGGCCAGCTCCTACGAGCAGTACTTC | CASTLEGASSYEQYF
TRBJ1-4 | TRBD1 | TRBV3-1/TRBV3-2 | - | TGTGCCAGCAGACTCACAGGGGCTCAGGAAAAACTGTTTTTT | CASRLTGAQEKLFF
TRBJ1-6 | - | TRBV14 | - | TGTGCCAGCAGCTTCGGGGTACCGAATTCACCCCTCCACTTT | CASSFGVPNSPLHF
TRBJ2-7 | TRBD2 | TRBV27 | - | TGTGCCAGCAGTGTCCAAATGCGGGGGGACGAGCAGTACTTC | CASSVQMRGDEQYF
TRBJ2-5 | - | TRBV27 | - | TGTGCCAGCAGTTTAATTGGAGGGAAAGGGACCCAGTACTTC | CASSLIGGKGTQYF
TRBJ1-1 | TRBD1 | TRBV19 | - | TGTGCCAGTAGTATGCGGGGTTTCGGACAGGGGGCATGGACTGAAGCTTTCTTT | CASSMRGFGQGAWTEAFF
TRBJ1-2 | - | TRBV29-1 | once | TGCAGCGTTGAGCAACTTCTTAACTATGGCTACACCTTC | CSVEQLLNYGYTF
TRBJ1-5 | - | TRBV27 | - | TGTGCCAGCAGTTACTCAGGGGTTCAGCCCCAGCATTTT | CASSYSGVQPQHF
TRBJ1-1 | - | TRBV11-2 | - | TGTGCCAGCAGCTCGTGGACAGCAATTGAAGCTTTCTTT | CASSSWTAIEAFF